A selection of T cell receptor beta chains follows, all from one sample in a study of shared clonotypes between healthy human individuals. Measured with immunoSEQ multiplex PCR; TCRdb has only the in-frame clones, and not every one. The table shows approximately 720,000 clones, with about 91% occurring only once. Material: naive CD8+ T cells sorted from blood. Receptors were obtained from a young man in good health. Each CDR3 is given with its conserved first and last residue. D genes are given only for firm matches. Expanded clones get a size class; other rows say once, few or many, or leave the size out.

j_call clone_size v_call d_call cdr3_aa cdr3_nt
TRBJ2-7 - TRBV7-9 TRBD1 CASSYWTGAPYEQYF TGTGCCAGCAGCTATTGGACAGGGGCCCCCTACGAGCAGTACTTC
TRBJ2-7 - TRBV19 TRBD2 CASSILPTSGRAVYEQYF TGTGCCAGTAGTATTTTACCGACTAGCGGGAGGGCCGTCTACGAGCAGTACTTC
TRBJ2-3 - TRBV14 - CASSQDEYSTDTQYF TGTGCCAGCAGCCAAGATGAATATAGCACAGATACGCAGTATTTT
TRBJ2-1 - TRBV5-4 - CASSLEGPNEQFF TGTGCCAGCAGCTTGGAGGGCCCTAATGAGCAGTTCTTC
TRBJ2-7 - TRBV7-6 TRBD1 CASSPSRDRGPYEQYF TGTGCCAGCAGCCCAAGTAGGGACAGAGGACCCTACGAGCAGTACTTC
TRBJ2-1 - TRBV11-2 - CASTRTRGDYNEQFF TGTGCCAGCACCCGGACTAGGGGGGACTACAATGAGCAGTTCTTC
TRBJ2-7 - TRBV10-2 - CASTPPSRSEKAYEQYF TGCGCCAGCACGCCCCCCTCGCGGTCGGAGAAAGCCTACGAGCAGTACTTC
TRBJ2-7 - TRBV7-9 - CASSLGYYEQYF TGTGCCAGCAGCTTAGGGTACTACGAGCAGTACTTC
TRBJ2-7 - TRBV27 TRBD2 CASSLSSGRREQYF TGTGCCAGCAGTTTAAGTAGCGGGAGACGAGAGCAGTACTTC
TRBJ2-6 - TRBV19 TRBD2 CASSPGRTGANVLTF TGTGCCAGTAGTCCCGGGAGGACTGGGGCCAACGTCCTGACTTTC
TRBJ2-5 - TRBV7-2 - CASSPKKGGMETQYF TGTGCCAGCAGCCCCAAAAAGGGAGGTATGGAGACCCAGTACTTC
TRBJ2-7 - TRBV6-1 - CASSESGSSYEQYF TGTGCCAGCAGTGAATCAGGGAGCTCCTACGAGCAGTACTTC
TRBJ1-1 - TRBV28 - CASSLYRVEAFF TGTGCCAGCAGTTTATACCGGGTTGAAGCTTTCTTT
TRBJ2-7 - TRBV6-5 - CASSYTGTSQQYF TGTGCCAGCAGTTACACGGGTACCTCCCAGCAGTACTTC
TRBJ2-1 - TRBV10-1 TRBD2 CASSESPGGLENEQFF TGCGCCAGCAGTGAGTCGCCGGGAGGATTGGAGAATGAGCAGTTCTTC
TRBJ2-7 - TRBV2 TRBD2 CASRRLAGEFAQYF TGTGCCAGCAGAAGACTAGCGGGAGAGTTCGCGCAGTACTTC
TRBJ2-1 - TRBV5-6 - CASSLVTGYNEQFF TGTGCCAGCAGCTTGGTTACAGGCTACAATGAGCAGTTCTTC
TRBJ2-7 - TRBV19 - CASSSSYYEQYF TGTGCCAGTAGTTCCAGCTACTACGAGCAGTACTTC
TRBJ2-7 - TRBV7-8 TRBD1 CASTDRDRGHYEQYF TGTGCCAGCACCGATAGGGACAGGGGACACTACGAGCAGTACTTC
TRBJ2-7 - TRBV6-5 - CASFVRGEQYF TGTGCCAGCTTTGTAAGGGGTGAGCAGTACTTC
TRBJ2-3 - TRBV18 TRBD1 CASSPPTPGTGSLGTDTQYF TGTGCCAGCTCACCACCTACACCCGGGACAGGGAGTTTGGGCACAGATACGCAGTATTTT
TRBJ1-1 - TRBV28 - CASSLTRGGTEAFF TGTGCCAGCAGTCTAACTAGGGGGGGAACTGAAGCTTTCTTT
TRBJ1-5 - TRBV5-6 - CASSFWGGSRPQHF TGTGCCAGCAGCTTTTGGGGTGGCTCGCGGCCCCAGCATTTT
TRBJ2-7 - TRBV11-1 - CASSLSSPPEQYF TGTGCCAGCAGCCTAAGCAGTCCCCCAGAGCAGTACTTC
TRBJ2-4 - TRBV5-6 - CASSFVDNIQYF TGTGCCAGCAGCTTCGTTGACAACATTCAGTACTTC
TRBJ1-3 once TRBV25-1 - CASSGGVGVLGNTIYF TGTGCCAGCAGTGGAGGGGTGGGGGTCCTCGGAAACACCATATATTTT
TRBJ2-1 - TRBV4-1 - CASSEESYNEQFF TGCGCCAGCAGCGAGGAGTCTTACAATGAGCAGTTCTTC
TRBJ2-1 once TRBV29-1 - CSVVPPRDRNEQFF TGCAGCGTTGTCCCCCCCCGGGATCGAAATGAGCAGTTCTTC
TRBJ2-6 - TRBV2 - CASPAGFHSGANVLTF TGTGCCAGCCCCGCAGGGTTTCACTCTGGGGCCAACGTCCTGACTTTC
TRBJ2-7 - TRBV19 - CASSFSDRAYEQYF TGTGCCAGTAGTTTTTCGGACAGAGCCTACGAGCAGTACTTC
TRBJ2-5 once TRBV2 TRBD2 CASRETSGKETQYF TGTGCCAGCAGAGAGACTAGCGGTAAAGAGACCCAGTACTTC
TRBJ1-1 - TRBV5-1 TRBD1 CASNFRQGADTEAFF TGCGCCAGCAACTTCAGACAGGGGGCCGACACTGAAGCTTTCTTT
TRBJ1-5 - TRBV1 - CTSSQVSRAHNQPQHF TGCACCAGCAGCCAAGTTAGCAGGGCCCACAATCAGCCCCAGCATTTT
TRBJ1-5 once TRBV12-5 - CASGLELNQPQHF TGTGCTAGTGGTTTGGAACTCAATCAGCCCCAGCATTTT
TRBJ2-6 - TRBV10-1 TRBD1 CASSESEGQGPSGANVLTF TGCGCCAGCAGTGAGTCGGAAGGACAGGGCCCCTCTGGGGCCAACGTCCTGACTTTC
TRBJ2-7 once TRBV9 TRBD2 CASSPSGNSRSFGKQYF TGTGCCAGCAGCCCCAGCGGGAATAGCCGTAGTTTCGGAAAGCAGTACTTC
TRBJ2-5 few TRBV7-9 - CASRTLQETQYF TGTGCCAGTAGGACTCTTCAAGAGACCCAGTACTTC
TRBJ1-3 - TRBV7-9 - CASRRSGSSGNTIYF TGTGCCAGCAGGCGTTCAGGGAGCTCTGGAAACACCATATATTTT
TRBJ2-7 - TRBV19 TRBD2 CASSQTSESYEQYF TGTGCCAGTAGTCAAACTAGCGAGTCCTACGAGCAGTACTTC
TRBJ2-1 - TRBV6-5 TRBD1 CARGGDRGYNEQFF TGTGCCAGGGGGGGAGACAGGGGTTACAATGAGCAGTTCTTC
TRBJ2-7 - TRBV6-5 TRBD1 CASSYSSLGGTYEQYF TGTGCCAGCAGTTACTCGAGTTTAGGGGGCACCTACGAGCAGTACTTC
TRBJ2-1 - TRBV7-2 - CASSPRTVEGDEQFF TGTGCCAGCAGCCCCCGAACCGTAGAGGGCGATGAGCAGTTCTTC
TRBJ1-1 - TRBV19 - CASSIAGTEAFF TGTGCCAGTAGTATCGCCGGGACTGAAGCTTTCTTT
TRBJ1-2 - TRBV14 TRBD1 CASSPITRTGITDGYTF TGTGCCAGCAGCCCGATAACTAGGACAGGTATTACCGATGGCTACACCTTC
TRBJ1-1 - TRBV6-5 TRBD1 CASSPQGATEAFF TGTGCCAGCAGCCCCCAGGGGGCCACTGAAGCTTTCTTT
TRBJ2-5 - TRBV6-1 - CASSEGSAETQYF TGTGCCAGCAGTGAAGGATCTGCGGAGACCCAGTACTTC
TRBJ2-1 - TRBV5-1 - CASSPSGRDEQFF TGCGCCAGCAGCCCCAGCGGACGGGATGAGCAGTTCTTC
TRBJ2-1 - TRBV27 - CASKLIRALDYNEQFF TGTGCCAGCAAATTAATAAGGGCCCTCGACTACAATGAGCAGTTCTTC
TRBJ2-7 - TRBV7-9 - CASSLVPGASYEQYF TGTGCCAGCAGCTTAGTTCCAGGGGCCAGCTACGAGCAGTACTTC
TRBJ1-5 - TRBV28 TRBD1 CASSFLGGPNQPQHF TGTGCCAGCAGTTTCCTAGGGGGCCCCAATCAGCCCCAGCATTTT